The T cell receptor (beta chain) described here comes from a study of cytomegalovirus exposure and HLA in healthy donors. With 60 Vbeta and 13 Jbeta primers, the PCR was carried out. Clones were sequenced by immunoSEQ multiplex PCR, and TCRdb holds only the in-frame ones, with some missing. The repertoire consists of 180,000 or so clones, with 80% to 90% occurring once and the leading ten covering approximately 9.4%. Specimen: PBMCs. The TCR originated in a man between 18 and 35 years old in good health and CMV-seropositive.

The CDR3, as DNA: TGTGCCAGCAGCTCCGACAGGGCGACCTACAATGAGCAGTTCTTC. Amino acids: CASSSDRATYNEQFF. The chain is built from TRBV7-3 and TRBJ2-1; 7 nucleotides match TRBD1. Germline V gene sequence: CDR1 SGHTA, CDR2 FQGTGA. Losses at the gene ends were 4 bases for V and 2 bases for J; bases not matched to a gene: 5. The CDR3 runs to 15 residues.